This TCR beta chain comes out of a study of T cells in tuberculosis. The study, taken as a whole, reports: The stringent gate may have excluded weak CD1B-GMM tetramer binders.

Clones were read by immunoSEQ multiplex PCR, and TCRdb kept only the in-frame ones, dropping some. The data contain approximately 88,000 clones, approximately 91% of them singletons. This clone has a single count. Sorting used thawed, overnight-rested PBMC stained with anti-CD3, a viability dye and GMM-loaded CD1B tetramer. CD1B tetramers were loaded with Rhodococcus equi-derived C32 glucose monomycolate. The CDR3 covers 18 residues. The V end was cut by 0 bases, the J end by 4 bases, with 21 bases between. CDR1 and CDR2 from the germline V gene are MGHRA and YSYEKL. The sequence derives from an adult woman with latent tuberculosis. The chain joins TRBV4-1 to TRBJ1-2; D gene ambiguous. Source material: CD1b-GMM tetramer-negative cells sorted from PBMCs. CDR3 DNA sequence: TGCGCCAGCAGCCAAGAGTCAACATTACCGCCTGGCCTCTATGGCTACACCTTC. Protein product: CASSQESTLPPGLYGYTF.